The TCR beta chain under discussion was sequenced for a study of blood T cell repertoires in COVID-19. As for the study in general: Collection of acute and convalescent COVID-19 samples took place in the United States, Italy and Spain. Nucleic acid was either cDNA or gDNA, and it came from T cells, B-cell-depleted T cells, or PBMCs.

CDR1 is SGHKS and CDR2 is YYEKEE in the germline V gene (reference sequence). CDR3 length: 15 amino acids. The junction had 4 bases not matched to a gene; V was cut back by 0 bases and J by 3 bases. Original methodology: Estimation of nucleated cell counts relied on the amplification of reference gene primers. Only in-frame clones appear in the TCRdb table, and some are missing; sequencing was by immunoSEQ multiplex PCR. The DNA gave D and trimming, while V, J and clone size come from that table. The sample yields hundreds of thousands of clones, around nine tenths seen once. The chain recombines TRBV5-5 with TRBJ2-7; TRBD1 matches at 9 bases. This TCR was sampled from a man between 70 and 80 years old with acute or convalescent COVID-19. Sequenced input: peripheral blood. The chain's CDR3 is CASSLVPGQGYEQYF. CDR3 bases: TGTGCCAGCAGCTTGGTACCGGGACAGGGCTACGAGCAGTACTTC.